The 4 T cell receptor beta chains presented below share a single source sample, sequenced in a study of T cells in Graves' hyperthyroidism and ophthalmopathy. RNA transcripts provided the source from which TCR beta CDR3 regions were amplified. In the first-round RT-PCR of the TCR CDR3, the HTBI primer set was used. TCRdb analysed the multiplex PCR reads with MiXCR anew, one entry per CDR3 protein. The table includes hundreds of thousands of distinct CDR3 sequences, 45% detected once. Specimen: peripheral blood or thyroid tissue (not recorded which). The receptors come from an adult man with Graves' disease, either hyperthyroidism or ophthalmopathy (not recorded which).

The rearrangement links TRBV9 to TRBJ1-6; D not resolved. V lost 3 bases and J 5 bases, leaving 6 bases between the germline ends. The CDR3 spans 13 residues. Germline CDR1 reads SGDLS; CDR2 reads YYNGEE. This CDR3 is CASSGPDNSPLHF. The CDR3 coding sequence is TGTGCCAGCAGCGGACCTGATAATTCACCCCTCCACTTT.

The gene calls are TRBV2 and TRBJ1-1, with TRBD1 matching over 7 bases. The CDR3 has 16 amino acids. Germline CDR1 is SNHLY and CDR2 is FYNNEI. V lost 6 bases to trimming and J lost 3 bases; unmatched junction nucleotides: 13. The CDR3 reads CASRISRTGPDTEAFF. CDR3 bases: TGTGCCAGCAGGATTTCCCGGACAGGTCCAGACACTGAAGCTTTCTTT.

On this clonotype: No conserved phenylalanine or tryptophan ends this CDR3, so it is likely a read error. The CDR3 DNA reads as TGTGCCAGCAGTTACAGCGGACCCTCCGATCAGCCCCAGCATCTT. This codes for CASSYSGPSDQPQHL. The chain uses TRBV6-5 and TRBJ1-5; D remains ambiguous. V was cut by 2 bases and J by 5 bases, with 13 bases left in between. The length of the CDR3 is 15 residues. Germline loops: CDR1 MNHEY, CDR2 SVGAGI.

The table lists this clonotype with a few counts. J is TRBJ2-7 and V is TRBV7-2; 7 bases map to TRBD1. CDR1 SGHTA and CDR2 FQGNSA come from the germline V gene. CDR3 length equals 16 residues. J gave up 9 bases and V 5 bases, and 19 bases lay outside the gene matches. The CDR3 nucleotides read TGTGCCAGCAGCCCCGAGGGGGCAGGGATGCCCACCGGGCAGTACTTC. Amino acid sequence: CASSPEGAGMPTGQYF. Looking up the rest from reference TRBV7-2 and TRBJ2-7 gives the full variable domain: GAGVSQSPSNKVTEKGKDVELRCDPISGHTALYWYRQSLGQGLEFLIYFQGNSAPDKSGLPSDRFSAERTGGSVSTLTIQRTQQEDSAVYLCASSPEGAGMPTGQYFGPGTRLTVT.